Here is one T cell receptor beta chain with its context. Germline-derived CDR1 and CDR2 are SGHRS and YFSETQ. Trimming at V came to 0 bases and at J to 7 bases, leaving 17 bases not matched to a gene. The CDR3 spans 20 residues. These data come from a study of coeliac disease. Whole-study context: Coeliac patients had active, refractory type I, or gluten-free-diet-controlled disease.

TCRdb's table, derived via immunoSEQ multiplex PCR, lists solely in-frame clones and lacks some. The sample includes around 3,000 clones, roughly half of them seen just once. The J gene is TRBJ2-1, the V gene TRBV5-1; the match to TRBD2 covers 12 bases. Specimen: intraepithelial lymphocytes from the gut. The TCR comes from a woman aged 70 to 79 with celiac disease. This chain's CDR3 is CASSLAFPSGGAGLANEQFF. Here the CDR3 DNA reads TGCGCCAGCAGCTTGGCCTTCCCTAGCGGGGGGGCCGGATTGGCTAATGAGCAGTTCTTC.